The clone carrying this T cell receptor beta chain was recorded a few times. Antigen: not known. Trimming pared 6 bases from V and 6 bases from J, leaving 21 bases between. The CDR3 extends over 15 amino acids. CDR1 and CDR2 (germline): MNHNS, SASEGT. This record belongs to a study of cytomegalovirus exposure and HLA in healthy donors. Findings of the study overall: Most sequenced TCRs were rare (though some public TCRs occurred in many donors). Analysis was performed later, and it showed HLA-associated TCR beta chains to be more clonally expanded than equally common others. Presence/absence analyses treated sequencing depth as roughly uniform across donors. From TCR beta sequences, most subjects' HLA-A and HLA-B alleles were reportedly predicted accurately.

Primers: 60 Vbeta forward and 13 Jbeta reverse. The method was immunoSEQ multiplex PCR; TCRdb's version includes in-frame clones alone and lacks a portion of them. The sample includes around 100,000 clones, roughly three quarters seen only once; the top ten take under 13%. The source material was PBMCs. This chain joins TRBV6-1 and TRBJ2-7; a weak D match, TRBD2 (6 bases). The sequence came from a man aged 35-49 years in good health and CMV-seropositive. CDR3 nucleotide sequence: TGTGCCAGCAGGGGGGGTCGGGCGGCTCTCAGCGAGCAGTACTTC. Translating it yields CASRGGRAALSEQYF.